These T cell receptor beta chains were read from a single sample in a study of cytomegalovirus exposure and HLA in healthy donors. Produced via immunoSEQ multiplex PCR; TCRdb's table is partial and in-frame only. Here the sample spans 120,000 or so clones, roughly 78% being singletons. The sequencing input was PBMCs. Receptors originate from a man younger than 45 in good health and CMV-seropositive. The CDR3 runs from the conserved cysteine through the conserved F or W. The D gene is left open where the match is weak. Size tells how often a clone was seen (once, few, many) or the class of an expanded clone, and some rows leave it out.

CASSYSSRQGYEQYF	TGTGCCAGCAGTTACTCGTCGAGACAGGGCTACGAGCAGTACTTC	TRBJ2-7	TRBD1	TRBV6-6	NA
CASRPLDEVTDTQYF	TGTGCCAGCCGGCCACTAGATGAAGTGACAGATACGCAGTATTTT	TRBJ2-3	NA	TRBV7-8	NA
CASTPGFYHNSPLHF	TGTGCCAGCACCCCGGGGTTCTACCATAATTCACCCCTCCACTTT	TRBJ1-6	NA	TRBV6-5	once
CASSLFQGGNQPQHF	TGTGCCAGCAGTTTATTTCAGGGTGGCAATCAGCCCCAGCATTTT	TRBJ1-5	NA	TRBV28	few
CASSRAGNTEAFF	TGTGCCAGCAGCCGCGCAGGGAACACTGAAGCTTTCTTT	TRBJ1-1	NA	TRBV7-9	NA
CASTRQAFYGYTF	TGTGCCAGCACCCGACAGGCATTCTATGGCTACACCTTC	TRBJ1-2	NA	TRBV2	NA
CASSVGSLSYEQYF	TGTGCCAGCAGTGTGGGCAGTTTATCCTACGAGCAGTACTTC	TRBJ2-7	NA	TRBV2	NA
CASSVVGGTGELFF	TGTGCCAGCAGCGTAGTTGGGGGGACCGGGGAGCTGTTTTTT	TRBJ2-2	NA	TRBV9	NA
CASRAGYSYEQYF	TGCGCCAGCAGGGCAGGGTACTCCTACGAGCAGTACTTC	TRBJ2-7	NA	TRBV10-2	NA
CASSQTSGTYNEQFF	TGTGCCAGCAGCCAAACTAGCGGGACCTACAATGAGCAGTTCTTC	TRBJ2-1	TRBD2	TRBV11-1	NA
CASKAGRDVNTQYF	TGTGCCAGCAAGGCAGGGCGAGACGTAAATACGCAGTATTTT	TRBJ2-3	NA	TRBV2	NA
CASRVAGDYNEQFF	TGTGCCAGCAGAGTAGCGGGAGACTACAATGAGCAGTTCTTC	TRBJ2-1	TRBD2	TRBV6-6	NA
CASSPSGGSEKLFF	TGTGCCAGCAGTCCCTCTGGGGGCTCTGAAAAACTGTTTTTT	TRBJ1-4	NA	TRBV6-5	NA
CASGLSPRDRGNQPQHF	TGTGCTAGTGGTTTGTCACCACGGGACAGGGGCAATCAGCCCCAGCATTTT	TRBJ1-5	TRBD1	TRBV12-5	NA
CASSSDGTSGNEQFF	TGTGCCAGCAGCTCCGATGGGACTAGCGGGAATGAGCAGTTCTTC	TRBJ2-1	TRBD2	TRBV11-2	NA
CASRGPRGKNIQYF	TGTGCCAGCAGGGGACCCAGGGGGAAAAACATTCAGTACTTC	TRBJ2-4	TRBD1	TRBV6-5	once
CASSSGLLTGELFF	TGTGCCAGCAGCTCGGGACTCCTCACCGGGGAGCTGTTTTTT	TRBJ2-2	NA	TRBV7-6	once
CASSSDRAYNEQFF	TGTGCCAGCAGCTCGGACAGGGCCTACAATGAGCAGTTCTTC	TRBJ2-1	TRBD1	TRBV11-2	NA
CASSRRQESNTGELFF	TGTGCCAGCAGCCGACGACAGGAATCGAACACCGGGGAGCTGTTTTTT	TRBJ2-2	NA	TRBV14	NA
CASSAPSDGGRNTIYF	TGTGCCAGTAGTGCCCCCTCGGACGGAGGAAGAAACACCATATATTTT	TRBJ1-3	NA	TRBV19	NA
CASSLNYGYTF	TGCGCCAGCAGCCTCAACTATGGCTACACCTTC	TRBJ1-2	NA	TRBV5-1	NA
CASRGLNYGYTF	TGTGCCAGCCGCGGCCTTAACTATGGCTACACCTTC	TRBJ1-2	NA	TRBV5-4	NA
CASSPPSGRAGELFF	TGCGCCAGCAGCCCCCCTAGCGGGAGGGCCGGGGAGCTGTTTTTT	TRBJ2-2	TRBD2	TRBV4-3	NA
CASSGLDRGQGTEAFF	TGTGCCAGCAGTGGACTGGACAGGGGGCAAGGCACTGAAGCTTTCTTT	TRBJ1-1	TRBD1	TRBV9	few
CASSSTEGQGGQPQHF	TGTGCCAGCAGCAGTACCGAGGGACAGGGAGGGCAGCCCCAGCATTTT	TRBJ1-5	TRBD1	TRBV7-9	NA
CASSQRLEAYEQYF	TGTGCCAGCAGCCAACGACTAGAGGCCTACGAGCAGTACTTC	TRBJ2-7	NA	TRBV4-2	NA
CASSAKPTDTQYF	TGTGCCAGTAGCGCGAAACCCACAGATACGCAGTATTTT	TRBJ2-3	NA	TRBV19	NA
CASSITSGNYEQYF	TGTGCCAGTAGTATAACTAGCGGGAACTACGAGCAGTACTTC	TRBJ2-7	TRBD2	TRBV19	NA
CASSLTSLPEVYNEQFF	TGTGCCAGCAGCTTAACGAGCCTCCCCGAGGTATACAATGAGCAGTTCTTC	TRBJ2-1	NA	TRBV7-3	NA
CASSFSGRGGTDTQYF	TGTGCCAGCAGCTTTTCAGGACGGGGGGGCACAGATACGCAGTATTTT	TRBJ2-3	TRBD2	TRBV7-3	NA
CASAGASYEQYF	TGTGCCTCAGCGGGAGCGTCCTACGAGCAGTACTTC	TRBJ2-7	TRBD2	TRBV30	NA
CAARDSLNTEAFF	TGTGCCGCCCGAGACAGCCTGAACACTGAAGCTTTCTTT	TRBJ1-1	NA	TRBV7-2	NA
CASSSHGGSGANVLTF	TGCGCCAGCAGCTCGCACGGGGGCTCTGGGGCCAACGTCCTGACTTTC	TRBJ2-6	NA	TRBV5-1	NA
CASRGEPVGTSGNIYEQYF	TGTGCCAGCAGGGGAGAGCCTGTAGGGACTAGCGGAAACATTTACGAGCAGTACTTC	TRBJ2-7	TRBD2	TRBV2	NA
CASSPMGQGSSQPQHF	TGTGCCAGCAGTCCTATGGGGCAGGGCTCATCTCAGCCCCAGCATTTT	TRBJ1-5	NA	TRBV28	once
CASSSWTGGEHGYTF	TGTGCCAGCAGTTCCTGGACAGGGGGGGAACATGGCTACACCTTC	TRBJ1-2	TRBD1	TRBV27	NA
CATSTSEPGQGPYNEQFF	TGTGCCACCAGCACCTCGGAACCCGGACAGGGTCCCTACAATGAGCAGTTCTTC	TRBJ2-1	TRBD1	TRBV15	NA
CASRVDGRETQYF	TGTGCCAGCAGGGTGGACGGGAGGGAGACCCAGTACTTC	TRBJ2-5	TRBD2	TRBV6-5	NA
CASSPAGSLSYTF	TGCGCCAGCAGTCCCGCGGGGTCTTTAAGCTACACCTTC	TRBJ1-2	NA	TRBV23-1	NA
CASSLAWLADGSRYSYEQYF	TGCGCCAGCAGCTTGGCCTGGCTAGCCGACGGGAGTCGGTACTCCTACGAGCAGTACTTC	TRBJ2-7	NA	TRBV5-1	NA
CASSTSAGVLTQYF	TGTGCCAGTAGTACCTCAGCGGGAGTGCTTACGCAGTATTTT	TRBJ2-3	TRBD2	TRBV19	NA
CASSPDGNYGYTF	TGTGCCAGCAGCCCAGACGGGAACTATGGCTACACCTTC	TRBJ1-2	NA	TRBV7-8	few
CACLSGSLYNEQFF	TGTGCCTGCCTTAGCGGGAGCTTGTACAATGAGCAGTTCTTC	TRBJ2-1	TRBD2	TRBV30	NA
CASSAGPYMAGELFF	TGTGCCAGCAGCGCGGGACCTTATATGGCCGGGGAGCTGTTTTTT	TRBJ2-2	NA	TRBV11-3	once
CASRAGEDRPNEQFF	TGTGCCAGCAGAGCTGGGGAGGACCGCCCCAATGAGCAGTTCTTC	TRBJ2-1	NA	TRBV4-2	NA
CATSRDGESSGANVLTF	TGTGCCACCAGCAGAGATGGAGAGAGCTCTGGGGCCAACGTCCTGACTTTC	TRBJ2-6	NA	TRBV15	few
CATSTTFDRVGATNEKLFF	TGTGCCACCAGCACTACCTTTGACAGGGTTGGAGCAACTAATGAAAAACTGTTTTTT	TRBJ1-4	TRBD1	TRBV15	NA
CASSQGQGTEMNTEAFF	TGTGCCAGCAGCCAGGGGCAGGGGACGGAAATGAACACTGAAGCTTTCTTT	TRBJ1-1	NA	TRBV4-2	once
CATRGGSGAREQYF	TGTGCCACACGGGGCGGGAGTGGGGCCCGCGAGCAGTACTTC	TRBJ2-7	TRBD2	TRBV2	NA
CASSQGTGGVPYEQYF	TGTGCCAGCAGCCAAGGAACCGGAGGGGTCCCCTACGAGCAGTACTTC	TRBJ2-7	NA	TRBV4-2	NA
CATQGQRGRPQHF	TGTGCCACCCAAGGACAGCGGGGCCGGCCCCAGCATTTT	TRBJ1-5	NA	TRBV15	NA
CAAETSGRRAGELFF	TGTGCCGCCGAGACTAGCGGGAGACGCGCCGGGGAGCTGTTTTTT	TRBJ2-2	TRBD2	TRBV28	NA